This T cell receptor (beta chain) is drawn from a study of shared clonotypes between healthy human individuals. Using immunoSEQ multiplex PCR, the repertoire was profiled, and TCRdb retains in-frame clones only, with some absent. Of some 740,000 clones in the sample, roughly 92% are singletons; the top ten hold around 24%. Terminally differentiated effector memory CD45RA+ cells were excluded by CCR7 positive selection of CD45RO-negative cells. The germline CDR1 and CDR2 sequences are SGHDT and YYEEEE. V was pared by 3 bases and J by 4 bases, with 13 bases between. The CDR3 contains 14 residues. This sequence joins TRBV5-6 and TRBJ2-5; D ambiguous. Sequencing used naive CD8+ T cells sorted from blood. The TCR was taken from a man between 25 and 39 years old in good health. As DNA, the CDR3 is TGTGCCAGCAGCTCTGGACGCCCGGCAGAGACCCAGTACTTC. Translating gives CASSSGRPAETQYF.